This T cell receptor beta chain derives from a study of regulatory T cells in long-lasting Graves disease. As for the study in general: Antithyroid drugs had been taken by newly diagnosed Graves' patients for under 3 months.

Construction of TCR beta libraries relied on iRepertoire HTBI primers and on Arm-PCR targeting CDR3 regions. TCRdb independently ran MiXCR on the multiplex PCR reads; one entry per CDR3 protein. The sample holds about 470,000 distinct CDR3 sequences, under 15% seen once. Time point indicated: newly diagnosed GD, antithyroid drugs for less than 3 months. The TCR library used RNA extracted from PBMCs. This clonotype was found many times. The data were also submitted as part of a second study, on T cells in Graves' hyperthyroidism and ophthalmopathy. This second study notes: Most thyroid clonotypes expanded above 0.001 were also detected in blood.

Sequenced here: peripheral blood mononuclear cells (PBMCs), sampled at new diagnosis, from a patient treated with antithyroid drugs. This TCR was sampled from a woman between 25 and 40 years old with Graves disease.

The CDR3 reads CAWSEGTVSQETQYF. CDR3 in DNA: TGTGCCTGGAGTGAAGGGACAGTGTCCCAAGAGACCCAGTACTTC. This chain connects TRBV30 to TRBJ2-5, with TRBD1 identical over 7 bases. CDR1 GTSNPN and CDR2 SVGIG come from the germline V gene (reference sequence). This CDR3 is built from 15 residues. The V and J ends lost 1 base and 1 base, in that order; junction bases with no gene match: 6.